These 27 T cell receptor beta chains came from one sample sequenced in a study of OX40 agonist ivuxolimab in advanced cancers. The library relied on the immunoSEQ multiplex PCR assay. Sourced from immuneACCESS, this table was stored by TCRdb with only in-frame sequences that have V and J called. A share of the clones is absent; for the studies checked, an unresolved V gene accounts for under half, and the remainder has no known explanation. The sample table contains approximately 100,000 clones; only one count was recorded for approximately 90% of them. The ten largest clones take up less than 1% of the sample. Sequencing used CD4+ or CD8+ T cells sorted from blood, obtained in a trial of the OX40 agonist ivuxolimab. These receptors originate from an adult with an advanced solid tumor such as melanoma, head and neck, liver or kidney cancer.

The rearrangement joins TRBV11-2 to TRBJ2-2; D is uncertain. The ends were cut back, 1 base at V and 1 base at J, with 4 bases in the middle. Germline V gene sequence: CDR1 SGHAT, CDR2 FQNNGV. The CDR3 length is 14 residues. In DNA form, the CDR3 reads TGTGCCAGCAGCTTAGCTGGGAACACCGGGGAGCTGTTTTTT. Amino acids: CASSLAGNTGELFF.

The chain uses TRBV6-1 and TRBJ1-5; D ambiguous. The CDR3 is 14 amino acids. Germline loops: CDR1 MNHNS, CDR2 SASEGT. Trimming removed 6 bases from V and 2 bases from J, with 11 bases in between. For the CDR3, the DNA is TGTGCCAGCAGCGGTTCGGGAGGCAATCAGCCCCAGCATTTT. It is translated as CASSGSGGNQPQHF.

The J gene is TRBJ2-5, the V gene TRBV7-2; 7 nucleotides line up with TRBD2. The germline gives CDR1 SGHTA, CDR2 FQGNSA. Trimming took 4 bases from V and 4 from J; bases not matched to a gene: 6. This CDR3 is 14 amino acids long. The CDR3 protein is CASSSGGGGETQYF. The CDR3 DNA sequence: TGTGCCAGCAGCTCCGGCGGCGGGGGAGAGACCCAGTACTTC.

The J gene is TRBJ1-2, the V gene TRBV11-2; D unclear. The CDR3 has 15 amino acids. Germline CDR1 reads SGHAT; CDR2 reads FQNNGV. Deletions cut 7 bases from V and 3 bases from J, with 18 bases between. The CDR3 loop is CASTSLRATDYGYTF. The CDR3 DNA reads TGTGCCAGCACCTCCCTCCGGGCGACCGACTATGGCTACACCTTC.

The chain has TRBV2 and TRBJ2-2, with 10 bases lining up with TRBD1. Unmatched junction bases numbered 16, after V lost 3 bases and J lost 6 bases. Germline-derived CDR1 and CDR2 are SNHLY and FYNNEI. The CDR3 contains 19 residues. The CDR3 DNA is TGTGCCAGCAGTGATTCCGGGACAGGGGCTGTTGTCGCTTCCGGGGAGCTGTTTTTT. The encoded protein is CASSDSGTGAVVASGELFF. The whole variable domain, remainder taken from reference TRBV2 and TRBJ2-2, is EPEVTQTPSHQVTQMGQEVILRCVPISNHLYFYWYRQILGQKVEFLVSFYNNEISEKSEIFDDQFSVERPDGSNFTLKIRSTKLEDSAMYFCASSDSGTGAVVASGELFFGEGSRLTVL.

The J gene is TRBJ1-1, the V gene TRBV11-2, with D unclear. Germline CDR1 and CDR2: SGHAT and FQNNGV. The CDR3 length is 18 residues. The V and J ends lost 5 bases and 1 base respectively, with 23 bases between them. The CDR3: CASSTHRGQLTTNTEAFF. The DNA of the CDR3 is TGTGCCAGCAGCACCCATAGAGGGCAGCTTACGACGAACACTGAAGCTTTCTTT.

This chain links TRBV29-1 with TRBJ2-4; D uncertain. V was pared by 8 bases and J by 5 bases, with 16 bases between. CDR1 is SQVTM and CDR2 is ANQGSEA in the germline V gene. The CDR3 extends over 13 amino acids. In DNA, the CDR3 is TGCAGCTATACGGTACCCGGCGAAAACATTCAGTACTTC. This translates into CSYTVPGENIQYF.

The gene calls are TRBV5-8 and TRBJ2-5, with D perhaps being TRBD1 or TRBD2 (5 bases each). V was shortened by 4 bases and J by 4 bases, with 14 bases between the two germline ends. Looked up from germline, CDR1 is SGHTS and CDR2 is YDEGEE. This CDR3 comprises 14 residues. The CDR3 DNA reads as TGTGCCAGCAGCCCCGGGACCGGAGGAGAGACCCAGTACTTC. Translating gives CASSPGTGGETQYF. Complete variable domain (other parts from reference TRBV5-8 and TRBJ2-5): EAGVTQSPTHLIKTRGQQATLRCSPISGHTSVYWYQQALGLGLQFLLWYDEGEERNRGNFPPRFSGRQFPNYSSELNVNALELEDSALYLCASSPGTGGETQYFGPGTRLLVL.

This clone was seen a single time. The genes are TRBV27 and TRBJ2-6; 7 bases line up with TRBD1. The trim removed 3 bases at V and 0 bases at J, leaving 11 bases unmatched. This CDR3 has 19 residues. CDR1 is MNHEY, CDR2 SMNVEV, per germline (reference sequence). The CDR3 DNA follows: TGTGCCAGCAGTTTGAAATTGGGGACAGTTACCTCTGGGGCCAACGTCCTGACTTTC. This codes for CASSLKLGTVTSGANVLTF.

The gene calls are TRBV6-4 and TRBJ2-5, with 10 bases that match TRBD2. The CDR3 is 14 amino acids. V lost 7 bases and J lost 5; bases outside the gene matches: 7. The germline gives CDR1 MRHNA, CDR2 SNTAGT. The CDR3 sequence is CASNLLAGAETQYF. The CDR3 DNA follows: TGTGCCAGCAACCTTCTAGCGGGGGCGGAGACCCAGTACTTC.

CDR3 bases: TGTGCCTGGAGTGTGGGAATCAACGAGCAGTACTTC. It yields the protein CAWSVGINEQYF. J is TRBJ2-7 and V is TRBV30; D not resolved. Germline CDR1 GTSNPN, CDR2 SVGIG (reference sequence). V dropped 0 bases and J dropped 5 bases, with 8 bases sitting between them. CDR3 size: 12 residues.

This clone appeared once. The chain employs TRBV10-3 and TRBJ2-5; D might be TRBD2 (5 bases). The CDR3 has 14 amino acids. Trimming took off 3 bases at V and 5 bases at J, with 13 bases between the two ends. Germline V lookup: CDR1 ENHRY, CDR2 SYGVKD. CDR3 sequence: CAISDVRGAETQYF. The CDR3 DNA reads as TGTGCCATCAGTGACGTCCGGGGAGCGGAGACCCAGTACTTC.

This chain's CDR3 is CASSPGTALPQETQYF. The CDR3 coding sequence is TGTGCCAGCAGCCCAGGAACCGCCCTTCCCCAAGAGACCCAGTACTTC. The V gene is TRBV7-7, the J gene TRBJ2-5; D not resolved. Germline CDR1 reads SSHAT; CDR2 reads FNYEAQ (reference sequence). Trimming cost V 5 bases and J 1 base, with 17 bases left between them. The CDR3 runs to 16 residues.

The chain employs TRBV10-3 and TRBJ2-5; 10 bases line up with TRBD2. In germline, CDR1 is ENHRY, CDR2 SYGVKD. The J segment lost 0 bases and the V segment lost 3 bases, leaving 1 base of the junction unmatched. The CDR3 totals 15 residues. The CDR3 region has the DNA TGTGCCATCAGTGATAGCGGGGGGTACCAAGAGACCCAGTACTTC. Its protein is CAISDSGGYQETQYF.

V is TRBV28 and J is TRBJ1-2; TRBD1 agrees at 7 bases. V dropped 5 bases and J dropped 4; count of bases not matched to a gene: 10. This CDR3 has 15 amino acids. Germline V gives CDR1 MDHEN, CDR2 SYDVKM. The CDR3 nucleotides read TGTGCCAGCAGTACCCCAGGGGGGAACCTCTATGGCTACACCTTC. Its protein is CASSTPGGNLYGYTF.

CDR3 sequence reads: CASTSPTAGNEKLFF. The CDR3 DNA reads as TGTGCCAGCACCTCGCCGACAGCGGGTAATGAAAAACTGTTTTTT. J is TRBJ1-4 and V is TRBV7-2, with a possible D match to TRBD1 (5 bases). The V gene's germline CDR1 is SGHTA and CDR2 FQGNSA. The CDR3 length is 15 residues. Between the trimmed V and J ends, which lost 7 bases and 4 bases, there was a span of 16 bases.

A single count supports this clone. This chain connects TRBV7-9 to TRBJ2-7, with D perhaps assigned TRBD1 or TRBD2 (5 bases each). Trimming left V 3 bases short and J 0 bases short, with 12 bases between. The CDR3 covers 15 residues. Germline values: CDR1 SEHNR, CDR2 FQNEAQ (reference sequence). The CDR3 is CASSFPVGVSYEQYF. The CDR3 coding sequence is TGTGCCAGCAGCTTTCCGGTGGGGGTCTCCTACGAGCAGTACTTC.

The V gene is TRBV18, the J gene TRBJ2-5; D possibly uses TRBD1 or TRBD2 (5 bases each). Germline lookup yields CDR1 KGHSH and CDR2 LQKENI. Trimming cost V 4 bases and J 5 bases, with 11 bases left between them. The CDR3 consists of 13 residues. CDR3 bases: TGTGCCAGCTCACGCCGGGACGGGGAGACCCAGTACTTC. Encoded protein: CASSRRDGETQYF.

The V gene is TRBV5-1, the J gene TRBJ1-5; D not resolved. The CDR3 totals 14 residues. V dropped 4 bases and J dropped 0 bases, with 8 bases sitting between them. Germline values: CDR1 SGHRS, CDR2 YFSETQ. The CDR3 region is CASSPGDSNQPQHF. CDR3 DNA: TGCGCCAGCAGCCCCGGGGATAGCAATCAGCCCCAGCATTTT.

This sequence joins TRBV28 and TRBJ2-4, with D perhaps TRBD1 or TRBD2 (5 bases each). The V end was cut by 8 bases, the J end by 3 bases, with 17 bases between. The CDR3 covers 15 residues. The germline CDR1 and CDR2 sequences are MDHEN and SYDVKM. CDR3 coding DNA: TGTGCCAGCGAGCGTGGGGGAAGAGTCAAAAACATTCAGTACTTC. It specifies CASERGGRVKNIQYF.

V and J are TRBV7-9 and TRBJ1-1; TRBD1 might be the D (6 bases). The CDR3 length is 12 residues. Germline V lookup: CDR1 SEHNR, CDR2 FQNEAQ (reference sequence). Deletions cut 6 bases from V and 10 bases from J, with 15 bases between. CDR3 nucleotide sequence: TGTGCCAGCAGTTACTCACAGGGAATAGCTTTCTTT. Its protein product is CASSYSQGIAFF.

This sequence joins TRBV7-2 and TRBJ2-7; no definite D call. Trimming removed 5 bases at V and 2 bases at J, with 13 bases between. CDR3 length: 14 residues. The V gene's germline CDR1 is SGHTA and CDR2 FQGNSA. The CDR3: CASSAYLKPYEQYF. CDR3 DNA sequence: TGTGCCAGCAGCGCCTACTTAAAACCCTACGAGCAGTACTTC.

The V and J genes are TRBV7-2 and TRBJ1-1, with a weak D call TRBD1 (6 bases). Germline CDR1 is SGHTA and CDR2 is FQGNSA. V was shortened by 6 bases and J by 1 base, with 9 bases between the two germline ends. This CDR3 spans 13 amino acids. CDR3 sequence reads: CASRLQGNTEAFF. CDR3 DNA sequence: TGTGCCAGCAGACTACAGGGGAACACTGAAGCTTTCTTT.

The rearrangement links TRBV9 to TRBJ1-6, with D possibly matching TRBD1 (5 bases). Germline-derived CDR1 and CDR2 are SGDLS and YYNGEE. This CDR3 region has 13 residues. Trimming removed 1 base from V and 7 bases from J, with 6 bases in between. CDR3 nucleotides: TGTGCCAGCAGCGTACAGGGCAATTCACCCCTCCACTTT. Translated: CASSVQGNSPLHF.

The V call is TRBV6-5, the J call TRBJ1-1; D not resolved. V was shortened by 6 bases and J by 12 bases, with 14 bases between the two germline ends. Germline V gene lookup returns CDR1 MNHEY and CDR2 SVGAGI. The CDR3 sequence is 11 residues long. CDR3 sequence reads: CASRSPARTFF. The CDR3 nucleotides are TGTGCCAGCAGATCCCCAGCCAGAACTTTCTTT.

This sequence joins TRBV4-3 and TRBJ2-7; D uncertain. The CDR3 spans 14 residues. Trimming pared 4 bases from V and 4 bases from J, leaving 14 bases between. From germline, CDR1 is LGHNA and CDR2 YSLEER. The CDR3 DNA follows: TGCGCCAGCAGCCCAAGTGGGGTTAGTTACGAGCAGTACTTC. Protein product: CASSPSGVSYEQYF.

The CDR3 here is CASGSQVNTEAFF. In nucleotides, the CDR3 is TGTGCTAGTGGCTCACAGGTGAACACTGAAGCTTTCTTT. V and J are TRBV12-5 and TRBJ1-1, with a tentative D call TRBD1 (5 bases). The V end was cut by 6 bases, the J end by 0 bases, with 8 bases between. Germline V gene sequence: CDR1 LGHNT, CDR2 FRNRAP. The CDR3 sequence is 13 residues long.